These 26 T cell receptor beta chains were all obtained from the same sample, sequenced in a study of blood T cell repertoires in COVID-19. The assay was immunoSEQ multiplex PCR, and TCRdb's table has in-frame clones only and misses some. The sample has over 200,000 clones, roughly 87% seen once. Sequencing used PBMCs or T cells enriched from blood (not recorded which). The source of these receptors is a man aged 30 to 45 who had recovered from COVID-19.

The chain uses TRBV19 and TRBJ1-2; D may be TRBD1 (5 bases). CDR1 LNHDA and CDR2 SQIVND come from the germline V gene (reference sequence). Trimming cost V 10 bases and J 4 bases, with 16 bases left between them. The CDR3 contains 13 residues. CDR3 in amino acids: CATQTDIIYGYTF. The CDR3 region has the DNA TGTGCCACCCAGACAGACATTATCTATGGCTACACCTTC.

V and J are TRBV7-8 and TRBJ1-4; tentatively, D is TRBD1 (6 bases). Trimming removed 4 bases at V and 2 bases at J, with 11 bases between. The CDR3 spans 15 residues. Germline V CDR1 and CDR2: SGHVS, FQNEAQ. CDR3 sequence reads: CASSSLTGTNEKLFF. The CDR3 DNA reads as TGTGCCAGCAGCTCGCTTACAGGGACTAATGAAAAACTGTTTTTT. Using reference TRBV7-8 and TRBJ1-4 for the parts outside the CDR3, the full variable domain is GAGVSQSPRYKVAKRGQDVALRCDPISGHVSLFWYQQALGQGPEFLTYFQNEAQLDKSGLPSDRFFAERPEGSVSTLKIQRTQQEDSAVYLCASSSLTGTNEKLFFGSGTQLSVL.

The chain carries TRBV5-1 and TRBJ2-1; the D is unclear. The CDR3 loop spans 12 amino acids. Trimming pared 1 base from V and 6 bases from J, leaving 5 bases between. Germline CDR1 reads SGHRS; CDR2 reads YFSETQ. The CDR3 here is CASSLSLNEQFF. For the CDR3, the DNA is TGCGCCAGCAGCTTGAGCCTCAATGAGCAGTTCTTC.

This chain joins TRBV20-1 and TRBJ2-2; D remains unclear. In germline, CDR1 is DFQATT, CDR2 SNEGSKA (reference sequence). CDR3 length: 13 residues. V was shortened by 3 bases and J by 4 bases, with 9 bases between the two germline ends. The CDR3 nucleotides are TGCAGTGCTAGTGGTCTACCCACCGGGGAGCTGTTTTTT. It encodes CSASGLPTGELFF.

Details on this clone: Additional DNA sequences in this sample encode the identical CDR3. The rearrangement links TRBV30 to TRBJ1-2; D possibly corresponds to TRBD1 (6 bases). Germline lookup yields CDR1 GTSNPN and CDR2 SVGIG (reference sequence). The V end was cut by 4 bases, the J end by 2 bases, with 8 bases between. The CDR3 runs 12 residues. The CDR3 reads CAWNRANYGYTF. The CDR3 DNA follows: TGTGCCTGGAACAGGGCCAACTATGGCTACACCTTC.

The CDR3 loop is CASSRGTSGQETQYF. The CDR3 DNA is TGTGCCAGCTCACGGGGGACTAGCGGACAAGAGACCCAGTACTTC. The J gene is TRBJ2-5, the V gene TRBV18; TRBD2 agrees at 11 bases. Unmatched junction bases numbered 3, after V lost 4 bases and J lost 2 bases. The germline CDR1 and CDR2 sequences are KGHSH and LQKENI. CDR3 size: 15 residues.

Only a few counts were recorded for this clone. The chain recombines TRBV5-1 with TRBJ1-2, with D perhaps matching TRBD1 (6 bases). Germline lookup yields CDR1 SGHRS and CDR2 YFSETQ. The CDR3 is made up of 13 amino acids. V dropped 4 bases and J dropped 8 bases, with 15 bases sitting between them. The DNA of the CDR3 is TGCGCCAGCAGCATGGGGGGCGCGAGGGGCTACACCTTC. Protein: CASSMGGARGYTF.

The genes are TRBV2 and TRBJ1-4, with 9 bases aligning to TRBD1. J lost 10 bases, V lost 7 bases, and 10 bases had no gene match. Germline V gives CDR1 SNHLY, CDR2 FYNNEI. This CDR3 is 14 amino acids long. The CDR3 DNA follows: TGTGCCAGCACAACCGGGACAGGGTTTGTAAAACTGTTTTTT. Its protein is CASTTGTGFVKLFF.

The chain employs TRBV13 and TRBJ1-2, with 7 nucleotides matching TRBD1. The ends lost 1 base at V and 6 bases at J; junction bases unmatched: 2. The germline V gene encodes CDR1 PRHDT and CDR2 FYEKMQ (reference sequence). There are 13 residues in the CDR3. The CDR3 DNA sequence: TGTGCCAGCAGCTTAGTTGGACAGGATGGCTACACCTTC. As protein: CASSLVGQDGYTF.

The CDR3 sequence is CASSLETGFRNTGELFF. The CDR3 DNA follows: TGTGCCAGCAGTCTTGAGACAGGGTTTCGGAACACCGGGGAGCTGTTTTTT. The chain has TRBV28 and TRBJ2-2; 7 bases are a match to TRBD1. Looked up from germline, CDR1 is MDHEN and CDR2 is SYDVKM. The CDR3 spans 17 residues. Unmatched junction bases numbered 10, after V lost 5 bases and J lost 1 base.

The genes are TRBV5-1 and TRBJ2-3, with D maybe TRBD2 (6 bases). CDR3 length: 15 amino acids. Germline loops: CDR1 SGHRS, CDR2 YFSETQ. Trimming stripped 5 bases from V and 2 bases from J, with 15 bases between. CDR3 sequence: CASRPGTATTDTQYF. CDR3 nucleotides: TGCGCCAGCAGACCAGGGACTGCCACCACAGATACGCAGTATTTT.

The CDR3 DNA reads TGTGCCACCAGTGAGACTAGCGACACCGGGGAGCTGTTTTTT. Translating gives CATSETSDTGELFF. The chain links TRBV24-1 to TRBJ2-2; 8 positions match TRBD2. V dropped 4 bases and J dropped 3; count of bases not matched to a gene: 0. Germline V gene data show CDR1 as KGHDR and CDR2 as SFDVKD. This CDR3 region has 14 residues.

CDR3 coding DNA: TGTGCCAGCAGCTTTCTGCTAGGCACTGAAGCTTTCTTT. It is translated as CASSFLLGTEAFF. The chain carries TRBV7-2 and TRBJ1-1; D gene ambiguous. Trimming took off 3 bases at V and 4 bases at J, with 9 bases between the two ends. The CDR3 has 13 residues. Germline V gene data show CDR1 as SGHTA and CDR2 as FQGNSA.

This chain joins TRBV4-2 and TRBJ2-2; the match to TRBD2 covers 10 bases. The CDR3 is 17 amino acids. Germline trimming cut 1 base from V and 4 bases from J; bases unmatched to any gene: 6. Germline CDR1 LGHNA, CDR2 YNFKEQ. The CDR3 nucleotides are TGTGCCAGCAGCCAAGGGACGGGACTAGCGATCACCGGGGAGCTGTTTTTT. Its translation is CASSQGTGLAITGELFF.

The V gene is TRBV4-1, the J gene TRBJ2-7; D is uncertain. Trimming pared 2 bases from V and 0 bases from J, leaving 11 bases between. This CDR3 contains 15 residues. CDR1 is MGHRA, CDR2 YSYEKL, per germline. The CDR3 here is CASSQSVSGSYEQYF. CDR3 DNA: TGCGCCAGCAGCCAAAGTGTGAGTGGCTCCTACGAGCAGTACTTC.

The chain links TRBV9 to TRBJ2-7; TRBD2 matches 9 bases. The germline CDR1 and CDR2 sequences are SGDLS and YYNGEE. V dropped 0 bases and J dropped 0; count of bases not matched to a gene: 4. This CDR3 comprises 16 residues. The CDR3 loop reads CASSVGSGGSSYEQYF. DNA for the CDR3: TGTGCCAGCAGCGTAGGGAGCGGGGGGAGCTCCTACGAGCAGTACTTC.

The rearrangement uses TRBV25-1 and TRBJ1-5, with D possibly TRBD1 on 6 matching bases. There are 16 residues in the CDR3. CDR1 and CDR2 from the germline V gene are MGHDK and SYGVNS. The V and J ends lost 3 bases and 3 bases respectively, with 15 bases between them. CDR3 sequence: CASSDSQGNDNQPQHF. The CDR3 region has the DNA TGTGCCAGCAGTGACTCACAGGGCAATGACAATCAGCCCCAGCATTTT.

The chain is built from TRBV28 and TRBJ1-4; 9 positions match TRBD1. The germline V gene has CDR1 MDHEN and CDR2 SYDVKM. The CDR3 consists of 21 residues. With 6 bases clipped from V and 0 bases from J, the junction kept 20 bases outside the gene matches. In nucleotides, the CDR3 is TGTGCCAGCAGCTCAGTCCCGGGACAGGGACCAGCCCTTCCAACTAATGAAAAACTGTTTTTT. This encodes CASSSVPGQGPALPTNEKLFF.

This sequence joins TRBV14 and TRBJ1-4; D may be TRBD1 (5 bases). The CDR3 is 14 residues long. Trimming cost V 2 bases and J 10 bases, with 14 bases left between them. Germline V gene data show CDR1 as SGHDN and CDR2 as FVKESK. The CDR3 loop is CASSQYRGGGKLFF. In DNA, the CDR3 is TGTGCCAGCAGCCAATACCGGGGCGGGGGAAAACTGTTTTTT.

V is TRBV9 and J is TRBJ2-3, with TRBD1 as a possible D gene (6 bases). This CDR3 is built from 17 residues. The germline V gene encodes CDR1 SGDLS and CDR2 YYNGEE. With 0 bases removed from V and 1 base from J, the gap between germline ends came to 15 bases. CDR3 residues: CASSVAVSHRGTDTQYF. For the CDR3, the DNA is TGTGCCAGCAGCGTAGCGGTTAGCCACAGGGGCACAGATACGCAGTATTTT.

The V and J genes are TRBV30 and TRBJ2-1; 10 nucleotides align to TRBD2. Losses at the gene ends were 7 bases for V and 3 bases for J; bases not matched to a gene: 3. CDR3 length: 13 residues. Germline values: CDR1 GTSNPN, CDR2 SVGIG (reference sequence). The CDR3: CASRLAGYNEQFF. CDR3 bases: TGTGCCTCTCGACTAGCGGGCTACAATGAGCAGTTCTTC.

DNA of the CDR3: TGTGCCATCAGTTCCGGACAGCGTAACCGTAATTCACCCCTCCACTTT. It encodes CAISSGQRNRNSPLHF. This sequence joins TRBV10-3 and TRBJ1-6; D may be TRBD1 (6 bases). CDR3 length: 16 amino acids. V lost 5 bases and J 6 bases, leaving 17 bases between the germline ends. Looked up from germline, CDR1 is ENHRY and CDR2 is SYGVKD.

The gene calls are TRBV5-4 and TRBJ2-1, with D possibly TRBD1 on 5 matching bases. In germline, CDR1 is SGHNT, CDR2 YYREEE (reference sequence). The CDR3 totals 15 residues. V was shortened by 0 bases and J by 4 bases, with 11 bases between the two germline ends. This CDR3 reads CASSLEDRKYNEQFF. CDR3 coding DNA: TGTGCCAGCAGCTTGGAAGACAGAAAGTACAATGAGCAGTTCTTC.

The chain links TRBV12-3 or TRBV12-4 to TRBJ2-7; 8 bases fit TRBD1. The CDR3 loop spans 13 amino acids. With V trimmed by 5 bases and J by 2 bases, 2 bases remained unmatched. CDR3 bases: TGTGCCAGCAGTCCGGACAGGGCCTACGAGCAGTACTTC. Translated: CASSPDRAYEQYF.

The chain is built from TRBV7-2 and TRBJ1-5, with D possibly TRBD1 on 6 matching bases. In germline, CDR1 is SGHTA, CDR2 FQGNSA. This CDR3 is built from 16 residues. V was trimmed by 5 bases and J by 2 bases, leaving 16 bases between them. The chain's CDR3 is CASSKQGSEGNQPQHF. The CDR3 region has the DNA TGTGCCAGCAGCAAACAGGGCTCCGAAGGCAATCAGCCCCAGCATTTT.

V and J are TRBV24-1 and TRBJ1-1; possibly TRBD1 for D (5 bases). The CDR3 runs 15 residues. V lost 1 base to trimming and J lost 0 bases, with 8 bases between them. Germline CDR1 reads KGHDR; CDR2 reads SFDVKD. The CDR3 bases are TGTGCCACCAGTGATTTCGGCAGGGTGAACACTGAAGCTTTCTTT. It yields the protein CATSDFGRVNTEAFF.